One and the same sample provided the 6 T cell receptor beta chains below, sequenced in a study of T cell responses to AZD1222 COVID-19 vaccine. Produced via immunoSEQ multiplex PCR; TCRdb's table is partial and in-frame only. The table records approximately 170,000 clones, 80% to 90% of them present only once. Material: peripheral blood, obtained on day 0 of AZD1222 vaccination. All receptors derive from an adult in good health.

The chain couples TRBV5-1 to TRBJ1-2; the D is unclear. This CDR3 has 14 residues. Germline CDR1 reads SGHRS; CDR2 reads YFSETQ. V lost 4 bases, J lost 2 bases, and 12 bases lay in between. Here the CDR3 reads CASSPSLGNYGYTF. The CDR3 DNA reads TGCGCCAGCAGCCCATCCCTCGGCAACTATGGCTACACCTTC. Variable domain in full (rest from reference TRBV5-1 and TRBJ1-2): KAGVTQTPRYLIKTRGQQVTLSCSPISGHRSVSWYQQTPGQGLQFLFEYFSETQRNKGNFPGRFSGRQFSNSRSEMNVSTLELGDSALYLCASSPSLGNYGYTFGSGTRLTVV.

The chain joins TRBV19 to TRBJ2-6, with a possible D match to TRBD1 (5 bases). Trimming removed 9 bases from V and 4 bases from J, with 13 bases in between. CDR1 LNHDA and CDR2 SQIVND come from the germline V gene (reference sequence). The CDR3 spans 14 residues. The CDR3 reads CASRYRSGANVLTF. As DNA, the CDR3 is TGTGCCAGCCGATACAGGTCCGGGGCCAACGTCCTGACTTTC.

This chain joins TRBV23-1 and TRBJ1-4; D might be TRBD1 (5 bases). TRBV23-1 is treated as an ORF (open reading frame) with a function not yet certain. Trimming removed 9 bases from V and 0 bases from J, with 8 bases in between. The CDR3 loop spans 13 amino acids. The CDR3: CARGEATNEKLFF. CDR3 DNA: TGCGCCAGAGGGGAGGCAACTAATGAAAAACTGTTTTTT.

The CDR3 sequence: CASSATPGGSNYGYTF. For the CDR3, the DNA is TGTGCCAGCAGTGCCACCCCCGGGGGGTCTAACTATGGCTACACCTTC. This sequence joins TRBV6-1 and TRBJ1-2; possible D gene TRBD1, 5 bases. V was cut by 4 bases and J by 0 bases, with 15 bases left in between. Germline CDR1 and CDR2: MNHNS and SASEGT. CDR3 size: 16 residues.

This clone was counted between two and nine times. The rearrangement links TRBV3-1 (or the pseudogene TRBV3-2) to TRBJ2-7, with D unresolved. Per the germline V gene, CDR1 is LGHDT and CDR2 is YNNKEL (reference sequence). V was clipped by 3 bases and J by 3 bases, with 6 bases between them. CDR3 length equals 12 residues. In nucleotides, the CDR3 is TGTGCCAGCAGCCATTATGGCTACGAGCAGTACGTC. Residues: CASSHYGYEQYV.

The chain links TRBV29-1 to TRBJ1-4; no clear D gene. Germline V gene sequence: CDR1 SQVTM, CDR2 ANQGSEA. The CDR3 is 13 residues long. V was cut by 1 base and J by 8 bases, with 11 bases left in between. The CDR3 reads CSVEAPVSEKLFF. As DNA, the CDR3 is TGCAGCGTTGAAGCGCCGGTTTCGGAAAAACTGTTTTTT.